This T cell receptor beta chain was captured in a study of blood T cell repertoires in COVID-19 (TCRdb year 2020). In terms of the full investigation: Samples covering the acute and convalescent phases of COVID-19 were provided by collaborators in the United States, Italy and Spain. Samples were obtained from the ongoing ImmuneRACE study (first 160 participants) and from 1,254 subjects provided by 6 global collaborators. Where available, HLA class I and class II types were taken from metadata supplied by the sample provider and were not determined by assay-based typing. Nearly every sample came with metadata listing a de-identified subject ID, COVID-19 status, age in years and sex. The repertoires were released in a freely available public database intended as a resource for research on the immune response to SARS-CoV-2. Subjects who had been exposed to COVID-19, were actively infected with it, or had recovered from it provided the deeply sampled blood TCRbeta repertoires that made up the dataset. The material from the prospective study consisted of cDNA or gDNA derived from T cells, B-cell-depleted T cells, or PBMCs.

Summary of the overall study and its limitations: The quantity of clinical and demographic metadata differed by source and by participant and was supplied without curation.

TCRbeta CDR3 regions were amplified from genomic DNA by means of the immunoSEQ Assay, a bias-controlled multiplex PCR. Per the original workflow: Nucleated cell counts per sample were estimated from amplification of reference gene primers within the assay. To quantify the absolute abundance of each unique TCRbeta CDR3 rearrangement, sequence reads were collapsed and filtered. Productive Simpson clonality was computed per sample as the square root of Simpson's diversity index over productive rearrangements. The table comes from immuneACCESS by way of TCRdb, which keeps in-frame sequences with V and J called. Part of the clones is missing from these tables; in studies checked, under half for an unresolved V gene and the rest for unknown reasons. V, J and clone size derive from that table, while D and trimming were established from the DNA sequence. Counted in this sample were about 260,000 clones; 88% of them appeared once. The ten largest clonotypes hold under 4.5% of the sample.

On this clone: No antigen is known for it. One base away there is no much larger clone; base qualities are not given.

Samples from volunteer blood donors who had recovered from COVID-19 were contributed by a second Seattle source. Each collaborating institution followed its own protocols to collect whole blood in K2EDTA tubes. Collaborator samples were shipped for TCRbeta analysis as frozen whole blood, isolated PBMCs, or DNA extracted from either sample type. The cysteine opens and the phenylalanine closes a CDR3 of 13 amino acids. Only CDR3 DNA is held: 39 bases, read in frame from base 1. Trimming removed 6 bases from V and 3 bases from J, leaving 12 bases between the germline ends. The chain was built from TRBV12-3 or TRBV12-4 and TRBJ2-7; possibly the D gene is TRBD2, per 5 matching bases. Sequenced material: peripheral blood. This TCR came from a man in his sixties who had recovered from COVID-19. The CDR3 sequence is CASRDPGNYEQYF. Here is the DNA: TGTGCCAGCAGGGACCCCGGGAACTACGAGCAGTACTTC.